This T cell receptor (beta chain) was identified in a study of vaccination effects on CD4 cells after COVID-19. Study context: Cultivation was performed at a few million PBMC per well with roughly 10 IU/ml IL-2 and about 10 ug/ml peptides added.

Germline CDR1 reads GTSNPN; CDR2 reads SVGIG (reference sequence). Unmatched junction bases numbered 10, after V lost 5 bases and J lost 5 bases. This CDR3 has 15 amino acids. Comment on this clone: The antigen remains unidentified.

Libraries were prepared by immunoSEQ multiplex PCR; TCRdb keeps only in-frame clonotypes and omits some of them. The profile shows over 45,000 clones, over 50% of them singletons. It was after nine to ten days of culture that CD4+ T cells were isolated. Negative nucleocapsid antibody tests before and after vaccination confirmed no previous SARS-CoV-2 infection. On days 3 and 7, fresh IL-2 medium replaced half the medium. Material: CD4+ T cells from PBMCs cultured without peptide, obtained before COVID-19 vaccination. The origin of this receptor is a human donor who received a COVID-19 vaccine. The chain carries TRBV30 and TRBJ2-2; TRBD1 aligns across 8 bases. The CDR3 nucleotides read TGTGCCTGGGGGCGACAGGGGATGAGAACCGGGGAGCTGTTTTTT. It yields the protein CAWGRQGMRTGELFF.